What follows are 11 T cell receptor beta chains derived from one specimen sequenced in a study of blood T cell repertoires in COVID-19. Assay used: immunoSEQ multiplex PCR; TCRdb lists only in-frame clones, some missing. The sample yields about 290,000 clones, around four fifths seen once. What was sequenced was peripheral blood. Source of these receptors: a woman between 50 and 59 years old with active or convalescent COVID-19.

The chain links TRBV9 to TRBJ2-2, with 9 nucleotides matching TRBD1. The CDR3 has 15 amino acids. From germline, CDR1 is SGDLS and CDR2 YYNGEE. Trimming removed 4 bases from V and 3 bases from J; junction bases left unmatched: 4. CDR3 sequence (DNA): TGTGCCAGCAGCAGGACAGGGGTCGACACCGGGGAGCTGTTTTTT. It translates to CASSRTGVDTGELFF.

The chain recombines TRBV5-4 with TRBJ1-2; the D gene is possibly TRBD1 (5 bases). The CDR3 consists of 14 residues. In germline, CDR1 is SGHNT, CDR2 YYREEE (reference sequence). Between the trimmed V and J ends, which lost 4 bases and 5 bases, there was a span of 15 bases. The CDR3 spells CASSKDGRDYGYTF. DNA of the CDR3: TGTGCCAGCAGCAAGGATGGCAGGGATTATGGCTACACCTTC.

CDR3 in DNA: TGTGCCAGCAGCTTAGCGGGACTAGTTTCAAATGAGCAGTTCTTC. It yields the protein CASSLAGLVSNEQFF. The chain recombines TRBV7-9 with TRBJ2-1, with TRBD2 identical over 8 bases. V lost 0 bases to trimming and J lost 7 bases; unmatched junction nucleotides: 5. The CDR3 length is 15 residues. Germline CDR1 SEHNR, CDR2 FQNEAQ (reference sequence).

This clone was picked up one time. This chain joins TRBV19 and TRBJ1-2; D gene unclear. CDR1 and CDR2 from the germline V gene are LNHDA and SQIVND (reference sequence). CDR3 length equals 14 residues. The ends were cut back, 2 bases at V and 3 bases at J, with 10 bases in the middle. CDR3 sequence: CASSITGSYYGYTF. The CDR3 DNA reads as TGTGCCAGTAGTATAACGGGGTCTTACTATGGCTACACCTTC. The variable domain in full, completed from reference TRBV19 and TRBJ1-2, reads DGGITQSPKYLFRKEGQNVTLSCEQNLNHDAMYWYRQDPGQGLRLIYYSQIVNDFQKGDIAEGYSVSREKKESFPLTVTSAQKNPTAFYLCASSITGSYYGYTFGSGTRLTVV.

The chain combines TRBV7-6 with TRBJ2-7; 10 bases are a match to TRBD2. The V gene's germline CDR1 is SGHVS and CDR2 FNYEAQ. V dropped 4 bases and J dropped 5; count of bases not matched to a gene: 8. The length of the CDR3 is 15 residues. The CDR3 region has the DNA TGTGCCAGCAGCTCGGGGACTAGCGCGTCCCACGAGCAGTACTTC. This codes for CASSSGTSASHEQYF.

V and J are TRBV27 and TRBJ2-7; TRBD1 matches 9 bases. Germline values: CDR1 MNHEY, CDR2 SMNVEV (reference sequence). The CDR3 is made up of 14 amino acids. Trimming removed 6 bases from V and 12 bases from J; junction bases left unmatched: 15. DNA of the CDR3: TGTGCCAGCAGCTCGACAGGGGGTCCGGGCATATGGTACTTC. Amino acids: CASSSTGGPGIWYF.

In the case of this clone: Other DNA sequences within the sample encode an identical CDR3. V and J are TRBV6-5 and TRBJ1-1; D possibly corresponds to TRBD1 (6 bases). The CDR3 runs to 14 residues. Germline-derived CDR1 and CDR2 are MNHEY and SVGAGI. Trimming shortened V by 2 bases and J by 1 base, and 8 bases separated the two germline ends. The CDR3 region is CASSYGGANTEAFF. CDR3 coding DNA: TGTGCCAGCAGTTACGGGGGGGCGAACACTGAAGCTTTCTTT.

This chain links TRBV18 with TRBJ1-1, with D hard to call. This CDR3 region has 14 residues. Deletions cut 4 bases from V and 4 bases from J, with 13 bases between. CDR1 and CDR2 from the germline V gene are KGHSH and LQKENI. In nucleotides, the CDR3 is TGTGCCAGCTCACGCCCGACAAAGGCCACTGAAGCTTTCTTT. Amino acids: CASSRPTKATEAFF.

This chain connects TRBV28 to TRBJ2-1, with 8 nucleotides matching TRBD1. The CDR3 runs to 15 residues. Per the germline V gene, CDR1 is MDHEN and CDR2 is SYDVKM. Trimming took 4 bases from V and 3 from J; bases not matched to a gene: 5. CDR3 coding DNA: TGTGCCAGCAGTTCCCGGGACAGGAACTACAATGAGCAGTTCTTC. Amino acids: CASSSRDRNYNEQFF.

This chain links TRBV30 with TRBJ1-2; D possibly corresponds to TRBD1 (5 bases). The V gene lost 2 bases and the J gene lost 3 bases, with 13 bases spanning the gap. CDR3 length equals 14 residues. Germline-derived CDR1 and CDR2 are GTSNPN and SVGIG (reference sequence). CDR3 DNA: TGTGCCTGGAGTCCTGGCCAGGGATACTATGGCTACACCTTC. Protein sequence: CAWSPGQGYYGYTF. The entire variable domain, with the rest obtained from reference TRBV30 and TRBJ1-2, is as follows: SQTIHQWPATLVQPVGSPLSLECTVEGTSNPNLYWYRQAAGRGLQLLFYSVGIGQISSEVPQNLSASRPQDRQFILSSKKLLLSDSGFYLCAWSPGQGYYGYTFGSGTRLTVV.

This chain uses TRBV6-5 with TRBJ1-4, with 8 bases aligning to TRBD1. The CDR3 extends over 15 amino acids. The V gene end was trimmed by 5 bases and the J gene end by 7 bases; junction bases not matched to a gene: 9. Germline-derived CDR1 and CDR2 are MNHEY and SVGAGI. The CDR3, as DNA: TGTGCCAGCAGTCGCGCAGGGGGCCGGGGTGAAAAACTGTTTTTT. Its protein is CASSRAGGRGEKLFF.